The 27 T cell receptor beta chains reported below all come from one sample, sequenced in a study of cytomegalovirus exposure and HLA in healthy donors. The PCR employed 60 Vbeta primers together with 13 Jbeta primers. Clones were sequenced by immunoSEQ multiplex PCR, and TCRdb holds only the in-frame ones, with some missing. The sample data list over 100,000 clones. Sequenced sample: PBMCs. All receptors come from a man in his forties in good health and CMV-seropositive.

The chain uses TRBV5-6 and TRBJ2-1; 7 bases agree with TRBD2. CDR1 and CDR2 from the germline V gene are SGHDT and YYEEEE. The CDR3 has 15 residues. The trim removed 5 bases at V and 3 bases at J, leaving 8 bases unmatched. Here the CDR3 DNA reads TGTGCCAGCAGAACGAGCGGGGACCACTACAATGAGCAGTTCTTC. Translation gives CASRTSGDHYNEQFF.

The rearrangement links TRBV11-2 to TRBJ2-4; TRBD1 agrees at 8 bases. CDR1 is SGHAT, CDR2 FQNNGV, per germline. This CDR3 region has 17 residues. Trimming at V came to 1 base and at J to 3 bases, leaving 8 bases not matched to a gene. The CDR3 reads CASSLVLQGAGKNIQYF. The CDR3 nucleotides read TGTGCCAGCAGCTTAGTCCTCCAGGGGGCCGGCAAAAACATTCAGTACTTC.

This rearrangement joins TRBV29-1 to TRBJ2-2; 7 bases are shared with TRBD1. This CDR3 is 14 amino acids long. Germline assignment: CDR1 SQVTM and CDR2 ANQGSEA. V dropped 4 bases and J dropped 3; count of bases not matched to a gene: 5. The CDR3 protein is CSVGQGPDTGELFF. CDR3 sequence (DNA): TGCAGCGTTGGACAGGGCCCGGACACCGGGGAGCTGTTTTTT.

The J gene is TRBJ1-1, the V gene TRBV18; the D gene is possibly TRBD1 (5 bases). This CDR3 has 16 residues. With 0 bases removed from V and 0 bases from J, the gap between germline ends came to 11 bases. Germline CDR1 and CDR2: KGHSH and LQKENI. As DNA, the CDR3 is TGTGCCAGCTCACCACCGGTCTCAGGGATGAACACTGAAGCTTTCTTT. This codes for CASSPPVSGMNTEAFF. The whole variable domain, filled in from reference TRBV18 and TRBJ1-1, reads NAGVMQNPRHLVRRRGQEARLRCSPMKGHSHVYWYRQLPEEGLKFMVYLQKENIIDESGMPKERFSAEFPKEGPSILRIQQVVRGDSAAYFCASSPPVSGMNTEAFFGQGTRLTVV.

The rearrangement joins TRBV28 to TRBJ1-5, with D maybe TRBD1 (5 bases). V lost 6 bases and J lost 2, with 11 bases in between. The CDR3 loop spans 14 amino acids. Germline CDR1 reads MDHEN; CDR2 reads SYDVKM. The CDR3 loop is CASRLRVRNQPQHF. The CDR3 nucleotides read TGTGCCAGCAGGCTCAGGGTACGCAATCAGCCCCAGCATTTT.

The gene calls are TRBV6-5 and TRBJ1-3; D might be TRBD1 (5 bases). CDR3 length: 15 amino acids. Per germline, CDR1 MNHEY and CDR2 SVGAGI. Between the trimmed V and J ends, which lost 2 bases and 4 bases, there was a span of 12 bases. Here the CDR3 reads CASSYAQGTGNTIYF. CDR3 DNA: TGTGCCAGCAGTTACGCGCAGGGAACGGGAAACACCATATATTTT.

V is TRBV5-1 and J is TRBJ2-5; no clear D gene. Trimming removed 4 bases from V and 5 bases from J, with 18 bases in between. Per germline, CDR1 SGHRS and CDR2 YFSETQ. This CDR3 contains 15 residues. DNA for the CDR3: TGCGCCAGCAGCCCCCGAGGCGGATCGAGTGAGACCCAGTACTTC. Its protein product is CASSPRGGSSETQYF. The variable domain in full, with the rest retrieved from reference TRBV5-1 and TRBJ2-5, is KAGVTQTPRYLIKTRGQQVTLSCSPISGHRSVSWYQQTPGQGLQFLFEYFSETQRNKGNFPGRFSGRQFSNSRSEMNVSTLELGDSALYLCASSPRGGSSETQYFGPGTRLLVL.

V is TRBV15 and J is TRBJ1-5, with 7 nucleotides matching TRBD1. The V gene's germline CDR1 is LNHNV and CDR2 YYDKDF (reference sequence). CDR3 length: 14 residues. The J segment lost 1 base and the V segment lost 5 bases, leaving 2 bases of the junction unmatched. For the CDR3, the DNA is TGTGCCACCAGCCCGGGACAGAGCAATCAGCCCCAGCATTTT. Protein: CATSPGQSNQPQHF.

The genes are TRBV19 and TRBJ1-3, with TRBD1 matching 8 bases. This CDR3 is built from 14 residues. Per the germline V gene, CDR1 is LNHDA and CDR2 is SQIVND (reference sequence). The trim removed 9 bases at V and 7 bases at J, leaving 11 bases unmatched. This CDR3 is CASRNRGNGNTIYF. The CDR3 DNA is TGTGCCAGCAGAAACAGGGGGAACGGTAACACCATATATTTT.

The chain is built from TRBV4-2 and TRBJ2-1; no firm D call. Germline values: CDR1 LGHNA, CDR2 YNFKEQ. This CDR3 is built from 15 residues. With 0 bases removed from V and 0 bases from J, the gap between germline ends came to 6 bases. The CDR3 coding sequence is TGTGCCAGCAGCCAAGACAGTATCTCCTACAATGAGCAGTTCTTC. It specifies CASSQDSISYNEQFF.

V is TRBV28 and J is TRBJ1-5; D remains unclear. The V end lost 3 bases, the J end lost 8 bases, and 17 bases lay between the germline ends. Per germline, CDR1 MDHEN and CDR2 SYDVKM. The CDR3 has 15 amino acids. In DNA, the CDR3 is TGTGCCAGCAGTTTTTTTCGGGAGCACCTTAAGCCCCAGCATTTT. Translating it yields CASSFFREHLKPQHF.

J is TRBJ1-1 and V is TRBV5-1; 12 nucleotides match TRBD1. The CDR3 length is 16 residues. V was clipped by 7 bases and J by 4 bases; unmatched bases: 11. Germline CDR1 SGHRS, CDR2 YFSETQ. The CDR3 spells CASWPGQGAPGTEAFF. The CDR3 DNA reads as TGCGCCAGCTGGCCGGGACAGGGGGCGCCGGGCACTGAAGCTTTCTTT.

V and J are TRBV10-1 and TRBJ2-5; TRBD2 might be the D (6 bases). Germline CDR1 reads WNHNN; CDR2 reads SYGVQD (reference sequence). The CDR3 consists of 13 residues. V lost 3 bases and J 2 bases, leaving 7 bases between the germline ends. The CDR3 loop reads CASSDGGQETQYF. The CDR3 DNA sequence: TGCGCCAGCAGTGACGGAGGGCAAGAGACCCAGTACTTC.

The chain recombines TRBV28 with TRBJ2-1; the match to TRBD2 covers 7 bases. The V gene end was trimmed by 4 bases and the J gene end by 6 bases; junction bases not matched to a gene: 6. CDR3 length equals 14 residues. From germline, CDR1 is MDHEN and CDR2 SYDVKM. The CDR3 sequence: CASSWGGSPNEQFF. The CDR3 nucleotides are TGTGCCAGCAGTTGGGGGGGGAGTCCCAATGAGCAGTTCTTC.

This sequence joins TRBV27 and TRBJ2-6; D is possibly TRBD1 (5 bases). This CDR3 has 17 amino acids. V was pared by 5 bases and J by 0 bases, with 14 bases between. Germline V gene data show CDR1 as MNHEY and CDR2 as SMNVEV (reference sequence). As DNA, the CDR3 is TGTGCCAGCAGTCTGCCGACAGCTAGCTCTGGGGCCAACGTCCTGACTTTC. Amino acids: CASSLPTASSGANVLTF.

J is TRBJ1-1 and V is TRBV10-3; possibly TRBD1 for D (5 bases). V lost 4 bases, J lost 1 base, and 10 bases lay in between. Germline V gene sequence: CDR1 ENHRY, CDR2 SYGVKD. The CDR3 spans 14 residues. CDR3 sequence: CAISVARENTEAFF. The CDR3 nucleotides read TGTGCCATCAGTGTGGCCAGGGAGAACACTGAAGCTTTCTTT.

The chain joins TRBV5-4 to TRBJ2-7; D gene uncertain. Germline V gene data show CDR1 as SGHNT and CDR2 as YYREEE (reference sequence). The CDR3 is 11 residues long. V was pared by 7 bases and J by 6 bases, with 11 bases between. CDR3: CASGPYLEQYF. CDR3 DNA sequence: TGTGCCAGCGGTCCCTACCTCGAGCAGTACTTC.

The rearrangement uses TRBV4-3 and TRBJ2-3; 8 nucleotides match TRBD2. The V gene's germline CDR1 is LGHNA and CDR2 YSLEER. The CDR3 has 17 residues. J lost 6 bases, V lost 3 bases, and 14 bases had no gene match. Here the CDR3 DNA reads TGCGCCAGCAGCCAGCTCGGGGGGGCTGTAATTGGGGATACGCAGTATTTT. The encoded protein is CASSQLGGAVIGDTQYF.

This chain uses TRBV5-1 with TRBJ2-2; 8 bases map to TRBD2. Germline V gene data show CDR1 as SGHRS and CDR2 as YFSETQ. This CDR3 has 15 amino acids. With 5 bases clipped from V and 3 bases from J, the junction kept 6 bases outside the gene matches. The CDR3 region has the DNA TGCGCCAGCAGTAACCCAGCGGGAGACACCGGGGAGCTGTTTTTT. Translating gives CASSNPAGDTGELFF.

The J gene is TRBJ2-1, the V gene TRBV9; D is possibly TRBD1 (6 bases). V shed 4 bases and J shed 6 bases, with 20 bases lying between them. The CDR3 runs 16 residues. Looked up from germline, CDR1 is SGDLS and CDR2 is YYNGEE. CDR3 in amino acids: CASSPPGHRVFNEQFF. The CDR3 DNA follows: TGTGCCAGCAGCCCCCCGGGGCACAGGGTTTTCAATGAGCAGTTCTTC.

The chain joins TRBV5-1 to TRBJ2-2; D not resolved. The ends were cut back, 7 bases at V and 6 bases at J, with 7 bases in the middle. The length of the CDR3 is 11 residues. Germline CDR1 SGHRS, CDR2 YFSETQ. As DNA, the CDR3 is TGCGCCAGCGGAGACCCCGGGGAGCTGTTTTTT. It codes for CASGDPGELFF.

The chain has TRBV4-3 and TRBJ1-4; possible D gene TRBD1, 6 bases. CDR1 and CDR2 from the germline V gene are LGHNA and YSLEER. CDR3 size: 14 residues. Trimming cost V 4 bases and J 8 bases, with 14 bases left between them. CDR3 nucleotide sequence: TGCGCCAGCAGCCCCCAGGGGCTTAAAGAAAAACTGTTTTTT. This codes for CASSPQGLKEKLFF.

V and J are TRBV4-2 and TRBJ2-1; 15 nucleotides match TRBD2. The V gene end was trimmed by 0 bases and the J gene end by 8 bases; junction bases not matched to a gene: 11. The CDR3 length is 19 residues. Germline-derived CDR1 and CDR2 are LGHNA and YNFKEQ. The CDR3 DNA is TGTGCCAGCAGCCAAGAGACGGGACTAGCGGGAGGTGTTAGGCATGAGCAGTTCTTC. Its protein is CASSQETGLAGGVRHEQFF.

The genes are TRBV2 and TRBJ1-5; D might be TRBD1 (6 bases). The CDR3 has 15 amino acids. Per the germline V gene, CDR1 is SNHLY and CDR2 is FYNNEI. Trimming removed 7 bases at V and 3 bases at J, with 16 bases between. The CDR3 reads CASKTDSSLNQPQHF. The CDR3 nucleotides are TGTGCCAGCAAAACGGACAGTAGTCTCAATCAGCCCCAGCATTTT. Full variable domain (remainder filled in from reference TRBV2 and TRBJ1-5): EPEVTQTPSHQVTQMGQEVILRCVPISNHLYFYWYRQILGQKVEFLVSFYNNEISEKSEIFDDQFSVERPDGSNFTLKIRSTKLEDSAMYFCASKTDSSLNQPQHFGDGTRLSIL.

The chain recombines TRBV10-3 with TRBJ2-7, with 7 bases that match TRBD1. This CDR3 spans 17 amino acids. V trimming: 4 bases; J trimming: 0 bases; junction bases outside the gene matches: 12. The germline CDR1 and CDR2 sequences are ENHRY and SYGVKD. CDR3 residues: CAISAPAAGTDSYEQYF. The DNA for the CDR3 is TGTGCCATCAGTGCCCCAGCGGCCGGGACAGACTCCTACGAGCAGTACTTC.

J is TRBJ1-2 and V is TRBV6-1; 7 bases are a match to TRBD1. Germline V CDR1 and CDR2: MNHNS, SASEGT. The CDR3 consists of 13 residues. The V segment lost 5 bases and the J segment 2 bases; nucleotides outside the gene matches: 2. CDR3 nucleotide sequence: TGTGCCAGCAGTCTGACAGGGAACTATGGCTACACCTTC. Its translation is CASSLTGNYGYTF.

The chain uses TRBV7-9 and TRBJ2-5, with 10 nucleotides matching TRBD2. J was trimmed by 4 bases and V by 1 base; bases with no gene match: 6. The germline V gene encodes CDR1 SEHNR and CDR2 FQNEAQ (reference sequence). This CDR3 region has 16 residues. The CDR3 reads CASSLGGLAGVETQYF. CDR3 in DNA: TGTGCCAGCAGCTTAGGGGGGCTAGCGGGAGTAGAGACCCAGTACTTC.